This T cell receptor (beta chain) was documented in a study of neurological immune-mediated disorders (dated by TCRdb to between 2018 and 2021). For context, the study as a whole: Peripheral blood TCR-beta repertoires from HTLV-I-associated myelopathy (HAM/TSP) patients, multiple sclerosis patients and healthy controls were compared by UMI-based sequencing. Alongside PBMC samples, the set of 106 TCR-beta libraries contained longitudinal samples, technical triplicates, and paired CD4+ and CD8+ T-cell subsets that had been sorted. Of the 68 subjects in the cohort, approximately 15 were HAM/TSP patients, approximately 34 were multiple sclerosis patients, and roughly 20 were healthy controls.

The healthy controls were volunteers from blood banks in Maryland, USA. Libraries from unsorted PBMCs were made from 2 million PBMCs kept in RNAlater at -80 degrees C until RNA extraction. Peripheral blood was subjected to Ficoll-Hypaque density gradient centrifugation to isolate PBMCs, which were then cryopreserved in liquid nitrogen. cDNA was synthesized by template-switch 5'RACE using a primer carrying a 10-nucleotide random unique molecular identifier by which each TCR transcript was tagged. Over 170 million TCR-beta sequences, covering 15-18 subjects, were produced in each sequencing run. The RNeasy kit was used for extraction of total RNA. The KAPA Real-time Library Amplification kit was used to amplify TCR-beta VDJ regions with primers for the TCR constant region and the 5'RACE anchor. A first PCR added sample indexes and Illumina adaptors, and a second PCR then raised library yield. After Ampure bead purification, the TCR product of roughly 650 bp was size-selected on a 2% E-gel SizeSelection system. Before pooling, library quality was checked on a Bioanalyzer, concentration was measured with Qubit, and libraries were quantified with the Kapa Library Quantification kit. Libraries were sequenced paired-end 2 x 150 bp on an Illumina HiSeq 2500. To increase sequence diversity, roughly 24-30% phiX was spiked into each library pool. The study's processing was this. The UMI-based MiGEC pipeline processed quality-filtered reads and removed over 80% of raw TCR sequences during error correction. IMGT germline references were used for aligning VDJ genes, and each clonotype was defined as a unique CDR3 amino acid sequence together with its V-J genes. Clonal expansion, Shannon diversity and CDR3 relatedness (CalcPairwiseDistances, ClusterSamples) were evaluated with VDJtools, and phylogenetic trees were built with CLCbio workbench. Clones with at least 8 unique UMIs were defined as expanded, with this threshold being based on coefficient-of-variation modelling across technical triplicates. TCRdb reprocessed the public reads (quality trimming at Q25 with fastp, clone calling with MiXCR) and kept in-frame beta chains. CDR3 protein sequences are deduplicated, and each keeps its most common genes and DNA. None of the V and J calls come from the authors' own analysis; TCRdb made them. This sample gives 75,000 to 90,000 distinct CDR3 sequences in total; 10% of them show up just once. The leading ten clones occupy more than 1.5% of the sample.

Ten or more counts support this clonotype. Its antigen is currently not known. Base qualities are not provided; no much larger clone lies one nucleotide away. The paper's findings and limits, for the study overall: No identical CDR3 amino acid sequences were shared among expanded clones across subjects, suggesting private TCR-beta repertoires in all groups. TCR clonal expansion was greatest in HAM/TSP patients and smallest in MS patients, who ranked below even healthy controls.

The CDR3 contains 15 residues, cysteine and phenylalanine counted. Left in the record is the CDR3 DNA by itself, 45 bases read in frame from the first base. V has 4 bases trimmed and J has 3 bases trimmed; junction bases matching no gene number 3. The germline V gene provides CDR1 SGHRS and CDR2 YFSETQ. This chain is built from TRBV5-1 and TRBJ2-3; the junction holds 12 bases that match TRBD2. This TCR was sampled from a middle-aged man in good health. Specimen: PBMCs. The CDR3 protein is CASSPGTSGTDTQYF. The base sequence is TGCGCCAGCAGCCCCGGGACTAGCGGGACAGATACGCAGTATTTT.